Following are 18 T cell receptor beta chains from one sample sequenced in a study of blood T cells in healthy people across ages. Primers used in a second PCR of roughly 6 to 11 cycles were a sample-barcoded 5' primer and a J-beta primer mix. TCRdb re-analysed the 5' RACE reads in MiXCR, keeping a single row per CDR3 protein. This sample has some 1.5 million distinct CDR3 sequences, with roughly 27% found just once. The sequenced sample consisted of blood. Every receptor here comes from a woman in her twenties or thirties in good health.

This clonotype was seen only a few times. The genes are TRBV20-1 and TRBJ2-1, with 9 bases identical to TRBD1. After removal of 6 bases from V and 5 bases from J, the junction contained 8 bases not matched to a gene. Germline values: CDR1 DFQATT, CDR2 SNEGSKA (reference sequence). The CDR3 consists of 14 residues. In DNA, the CDR3 is TGCAGTGCCGAGGACAGGGGAAATAACAATGAGCAGTTCTTC. Protein sequence: CSAEDRGNNNEQFF.

As to this clonotype: The CDR3 end shows no conserved phenylalanine or tryptophan, and so a read error is likely. This chain joins TRBV28 and TRBJ2-1, with 10 nucleotides matching TRBD1. CDR3 length: 16 residues. Germline assignment: CDR1 MDHEN and CDR2 SYDVKM. Losses at the gene ends were 2 bases for V and 5 bases for J; bases not matched to a gene: 6. The CDR3 sequence is CASSLAGTGVDNEQFV. As DNA, the CDR3 is TGTGCCAGCAGTTTAGCCGGGACAGGGGTAGACAATGAGCAGTTCGTC.

Comment on this clonotype: This may stem from a read error, because a much larger clone lies one nucleotide away. The chain is built from TRBV24-1 and TRBJ2-6; 11 nucleotides line up with TRBD1. The germline V gene encodes CDR1 KGHDR and CDR2 SFDVKD. The CDR3 sequence is 18 residues long. The CDR3 nucleotides read TGTGCCACCAGTGATACCGGACAGGGGGCAGCTGGGGCCAACGTCCGGACTTTC. It yields the protein CATSDTGQGAAGANVRTF.

This clonotype was counted many times. V and J are TRBV18 and TRBJ2-3; TRBD2 matches at 10 bases. The V segment lost 2 bases and the J segment 6 bases; nucleotides outside the gene matches: 5. Per the germline V gene, CDR1 is KGHSH and CDR2 is LQKENI. The CDR3 contains 15 residues. As DNA, the CDR3 is TGTGCCAGCTCACCAACAGCGGGGGGGAAGGATACGCAGTATTTT. Translated: CASSPTAGGKDTQYF.

This clonotype has a handful of counts. CDR3 sequence (DNA): TGCAGTGCTAGAGTGGGACAGGGGGATGGCTATGGGATAGACACCTTC. It encodes CSARVGQGDGYGIDTF. V and J are TRBV20-1 and TRBJ1-2; 11 bases match TRBD1. CDR3 length: 16 residues. J gave up 12 bases and V 1 base, and 16 bases lay outside the gene matches. Germline CDR1 is DFQATT and CDR2 is SNEGSKA (reference sequence).

The chain couples TRBV27 to TRBJ2-7; D uncertain. Trimming shortened V by 6 bases and J by 5 bases, and 23 bases separated the two germline ends. CDR1 MNHEY and CDR2 SMNVEV come from the germline V gene (reference sequence). The CDR3 is 16 amino acids. The CDR3 nucleotides read TGTGCCAGCAGCCCGGCCGGCTCCCGGACCCAAGACGAGCAGTACTTC. Translating gives CASSPAGSRTQDEQYF.

This clonotype has more than one count but fewer than ten. The genes are TRBV2 and TRBJ1-5; 8 bases line up with TRBD1. Germline-derived CDR1 and CDR2 are SNHLY and FYNNEI. V lost 6 bases, J lost 5 bases, and 6 bases stayed unmatched. The CDR3 is 14 residues long. The CDR3 DNA reads TGTGCCAGCAGCAAGGACAGGGCAGATCAGCCCCAGCATTTT. Its translation: CASSKDRADQPQHF.

Only a few counts were recorded for this clonotype. The rearrangement uses TRBV3-1 and TRBJ1-2; D call uncertain. The CDR3 has 15 residues. Trimming removed 0 bases from V and 7 bases from J, with 15 bases in between. Germline CDR1 and CDR2: LGHDT and YNNKEL (reference sequence). CDR3 in DNA: TGTGCCAGCAGCCAAGATCCGGTCCCCCTTCTTGGCTACACCTTC. Its translation: CASSQDPVPLLGYTF.

Comments on this clonotype: A much larger clone is a single base away; this may be a read error. This chain connects TRBV20-1 to TRBJ2-1; maybe TRBD2 (5 bases). Matching the DNA end better, TRBJ2-7 makes the J call doubtful. The CDR3 consists of 14 residues. Germline V gene sequence: CDR1 DFQATT, CDR2 SNEGSKA (reference sequence). The CDR3 nucleotides are TGCAGTGCCAAAACTAGAAACCACTACAATGAGCAGTACTTC. Encoded protein: CSAKTRNHYNEQYF.

CDR3 protein: CASSPPGGAGDTQYF. DNA of the CDR3: TGTGCCAGCAGCCCACCGGGCGGGGCTGGAGATACGCAGTATTTT. V and J are TRBV7-9 and TRBJ2-3; possible D gene TRBD2, 6 bases. Germline V gives CDR1 SEHNR, CDR2 FQNEAQ (reference sequence). Trimming removed 5 bases from V and 5 bases from J, with 17 bases in between. This CDR3 comprises 15 residues. Full variable domain (rest looked up from reference TRBV7-9 and TRBJ2-3): DTGVSQNPRHKITKRGQNVTFRCDPISEHNRLYWYRQTLGQGPEFLTYFQNEAQLEKSRLLSDRFSAERPKGSFSTLEIQRTEQGDSAMYLCASSPPGGAGDTQYFGPGTRLTVL.

J is TRBJ2-1 and V is TRBV30; perhaps TRBD1 as D (5 bases). This CDR3 region has 13 residues. From germline, CDR1 is GTSNPN and CDR2 SVGIG (reference sequence). The V end was cut by 4 bases, the J end by 8 bases, with 15 bases between. CDR3: CAWTQSMGHEQFF. The CDR3 DNA reads TGTGCCTGGACTCAATCCATGGGGCATGAGCAGTTCTTC.

The chain recombines TRBV7-3 with TRBJ2-3; D tentatively fits TRBD1 or TRBD2 (6 bases each). The CDR3 sequence is 16 residues long. Germline-derived CDR1 and CDR2 are SGHTA and FQGTGA. V lost 0 bases to trimming and J lost 2 bases, with 12 bases between them. The DNA of the CDR3 is TGTGCCAGCAGCTTAACGGGGGCGGGAATCACAGATACGCAGTATTTT. As protein: CASSLTGAGITDTQYF.

This clonotype was counted between two and nine times. This chain joins TRBV2 and TRBJ1-1, with 11 bases aligning to TRBD1. Germline CDR1 and CDR2: SNHLY and FYNNEI. The CDR3 consists of 14 residues. J was trimmed by 5 bases and V by 6 bases; bases with no gene match: 5. The CDR3 DNA reads TGTGCCAGCAGGGACAGGGGGCCTGGGACTGAAGCTTTCTTT. This gives the protein CASRDRGPGTEAFF.

This clonotype was picked up a small number of times. This chain links TRBV20-1 with TRBJ2-2; D might be TRBD1 or TRBD2, each matching 5 bases. The CDR3 totals 13 residues. The V gene lost 2 bases and the J gene lost 15 bases, with 19 bases spanning the gap. Germline values: CDR1 DFQATT, CDR2 SNEGSKA (reference sequence). The CDR3 reads CSARSPPRGALFF. Written as DNA, the CDR3 is TGCAGTGCTAGATCTCCCCCGCGAGGGGCGTTGTTTTTT.

This clonotype was observed a few times. V usage is TRBV5-1 and J usage is TRBJ2-3; D is undetermined. The germline V gene has CDR1 SGHRS and CDR2 YFSETQ. The V end was cut by 5 bases, the J end by 10 bases, with 23 bases between. The CDR3 contains 15 residues. The CDR3 loop reads CASRSVYGSFHAQYF. In nucleotides, the CDR3 is TGCGCCAGCAGATCCGTTTACGGTTCGTTTCACGCGCAGTATTTT.

V is TRBV4-3 and J is TRBJ2-3; unclear D gene. CDR1 LGHNA and CDR2 YSLEER come from the germline V gene. The CDR3 has 16 residues. V was clipped by 0 bases and J by 0 bases, with 10 bases between them. CDR3 bases: TGCGCCAGCAGCCAAGATACCGGCGGTAGCACAGATACGCAGTATTTT. Protein product: CASSQDTGGSTDTQYF.

The V gene is TRBV3-1, the J gene TRBJ2-4; D unclear. The J call may be wrong; the DNA end is better matched by TRBJ2-7. From germline, CDR1 is LGHDT and CDR2 YNNKEL (reference sequence). The CDR3 covers 14 residues. The CDR3 reads CASSQDTSHYEQYF. CDR3 DNA: TGTGCCAGCAGCCAAGATACGTCCCACTACGAGCAGTACTTC.

The chain links TRBV12-3 or TRBV12-4 to TRBJ2-1; 10 nucleotides match TRBD2. The trim removed 6 bases at V and 12 bases at J, leaving 5 bases unmatched. The CDR3 is made up of 12 amino acids. CDR3 DNA sequence: TGTGCCAGCAGATCAAGCGGGGGGGGGCAGTTCTTC. Amino acids: CASRSSGGGQFF.